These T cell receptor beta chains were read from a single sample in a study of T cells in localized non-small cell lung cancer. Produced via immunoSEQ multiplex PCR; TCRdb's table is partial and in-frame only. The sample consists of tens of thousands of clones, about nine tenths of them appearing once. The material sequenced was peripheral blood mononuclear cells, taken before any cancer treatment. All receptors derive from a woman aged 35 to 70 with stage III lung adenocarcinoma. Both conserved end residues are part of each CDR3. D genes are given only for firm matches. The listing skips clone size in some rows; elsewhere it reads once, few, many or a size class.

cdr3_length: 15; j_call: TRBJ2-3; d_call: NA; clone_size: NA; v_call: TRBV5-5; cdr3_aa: CASGPTGVGADTQYF; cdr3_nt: TGTGCCAGCGGACCGACAGGAGTCGGGGCAGATACGCAGTATTTT
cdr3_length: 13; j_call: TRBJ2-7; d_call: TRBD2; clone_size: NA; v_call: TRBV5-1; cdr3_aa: CASSPGLGREQYF; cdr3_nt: TGCGCCAGCAGCCCGGGACTAGGAAGGGAGCAGTACTTC
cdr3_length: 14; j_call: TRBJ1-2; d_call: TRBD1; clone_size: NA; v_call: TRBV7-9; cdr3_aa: CASSPQRTGYGYTF; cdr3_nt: TGTGCCAGCAGCCCCCAAAGGACAGGATATGGCTACACCTTC
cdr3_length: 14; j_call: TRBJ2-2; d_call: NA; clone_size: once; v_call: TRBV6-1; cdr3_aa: CVVGGVENTGELFF; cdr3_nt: TGTGTCGTCGGCGGGGTTGAGAACACCGGGGAGCTGTTTTTT
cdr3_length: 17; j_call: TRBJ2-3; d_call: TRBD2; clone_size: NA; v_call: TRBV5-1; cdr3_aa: CASRRRLAGDFTDTQYF; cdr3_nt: TGCGCCAGCAGACGGCGACTAGCGGGGGACTTCACAGATACGCAGTATTTT
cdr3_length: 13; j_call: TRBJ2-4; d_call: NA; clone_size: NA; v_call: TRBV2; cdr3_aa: CASSEKRGDIQYF; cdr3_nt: TGTGCCAGCAGTGAAAAAAGGGGGGACATTCAGTACTTC
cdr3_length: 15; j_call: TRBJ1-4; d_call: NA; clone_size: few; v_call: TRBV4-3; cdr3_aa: CASSQDWGEGEKLFF; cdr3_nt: TGCGCCAGCAGCCAAGATTGGGGGGAGGGTGAAAAACTGTTTTTT
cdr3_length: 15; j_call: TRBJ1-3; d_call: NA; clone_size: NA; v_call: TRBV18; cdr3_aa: CASSPGQISGNTIYF; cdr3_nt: TGTGCCAGCTCACCAGGGCAGATCTCTGGAAACACCATATATTTT
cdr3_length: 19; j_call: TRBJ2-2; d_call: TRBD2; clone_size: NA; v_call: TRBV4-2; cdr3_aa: CASSQEVAASGGYTGELFF; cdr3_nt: TGTGCCAGCAGCCAAGAAGTCGCGGCTAGCGGGGGCTACACCGGGGAGCTGTTTTTT
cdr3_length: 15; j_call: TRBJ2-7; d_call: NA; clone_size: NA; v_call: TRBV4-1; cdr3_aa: CASSVTPGLQYEQYF; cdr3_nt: TGCGCCAGCAGCGTCACCCCCGGCCTGCAATACGAGCAGTACTTC
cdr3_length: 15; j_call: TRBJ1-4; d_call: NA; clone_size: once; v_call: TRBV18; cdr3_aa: CASSPGGPGGEKLFF; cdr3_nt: TGTGCCAGCTCACCGGGAGGGCCTGGGGGTGAAAAACTGTTTTTT
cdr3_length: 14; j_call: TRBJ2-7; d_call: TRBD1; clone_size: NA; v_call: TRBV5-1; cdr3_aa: CASSLGAGGYEQYF; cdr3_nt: TGCGCCAGCAGCTTGGGGGCAGGGGGTTACGAGCAGTACTTC
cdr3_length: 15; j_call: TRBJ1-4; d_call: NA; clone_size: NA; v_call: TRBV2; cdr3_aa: CASSLGQSRGEKLFF; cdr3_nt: TGTGCCAGCAGCCTCGGGCAGTCGAGGGGTGAAAAACTGTTTTTT
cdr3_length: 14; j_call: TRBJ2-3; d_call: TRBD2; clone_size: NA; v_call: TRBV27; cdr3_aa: CASRGLVSTDTQYF; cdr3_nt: TGTGCCAGCCGGGGACTAGTTTCAACAGATACGCAGTATTTT
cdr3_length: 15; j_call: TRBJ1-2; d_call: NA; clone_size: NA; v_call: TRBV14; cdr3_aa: CASSQTTGTIYGYTF; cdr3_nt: TGTGCCAGCAGTCAAACTACCGGGACAATCTATGGCTACACCTTC
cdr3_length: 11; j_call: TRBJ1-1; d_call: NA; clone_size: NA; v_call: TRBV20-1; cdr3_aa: CSARDGQTAFF; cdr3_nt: TGCAGTGCTAGAGATGGGCAGACTGCTTTCTTT